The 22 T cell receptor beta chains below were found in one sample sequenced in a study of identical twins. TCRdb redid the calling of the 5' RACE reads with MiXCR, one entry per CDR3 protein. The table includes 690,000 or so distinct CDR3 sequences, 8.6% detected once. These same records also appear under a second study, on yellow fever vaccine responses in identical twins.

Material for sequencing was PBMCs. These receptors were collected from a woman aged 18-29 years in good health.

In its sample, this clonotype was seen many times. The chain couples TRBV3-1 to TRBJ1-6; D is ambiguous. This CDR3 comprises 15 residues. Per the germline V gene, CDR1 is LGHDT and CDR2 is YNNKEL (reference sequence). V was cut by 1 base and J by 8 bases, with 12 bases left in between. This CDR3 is CASSQVVDFDSPLHF. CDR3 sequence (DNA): TGTGCCAGCAGCCAAGTGGTGGACTTTGATTCACCCCTCCACTTT.

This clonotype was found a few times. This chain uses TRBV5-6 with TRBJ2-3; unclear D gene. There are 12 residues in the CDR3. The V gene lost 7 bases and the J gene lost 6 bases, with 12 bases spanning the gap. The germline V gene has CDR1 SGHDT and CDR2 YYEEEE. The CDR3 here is CASCLLGDTQYF. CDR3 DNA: TGTGCCAGCTGCCTCCTGGGCGATACGCAGTATTTT.

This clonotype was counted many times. The CDR3 sequence: CATSRRTGSPNTGELFF. CDR3 bases: TGTGCCACCAGCAGACGCACGGGGTCACCGAACACCGGGGAGCTGTTTTTT. The genes are TRBV15 and TRBJ2-2, with D possibly TRBD2 on 5 matching bases. Deletions cut 2 bases from V and 0 bases from J, with 13 bases between. The germline CDR1 and CDR2 sequences are LNHNV and YYDKDF (reference sequence). The CDR3 runs 17 residues.

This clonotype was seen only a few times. The CDR3 DNA is TGCAGCGTTGAAGCGATAACCGACTCTGGGGCCAACGTCCTGACTTTC. It codes for CSVEAITDSGANVLTF. The chain recombines TRBV29-1 with TRBJ2-6, with no clear D. The CDR3 length is 16 residues. The ends were cut back, 1 base at V and 0 bases at J, with 10 bases in the middle. Per the germline V gene, CDR1 is SQVTM and CDR2 is ANQGSEA.

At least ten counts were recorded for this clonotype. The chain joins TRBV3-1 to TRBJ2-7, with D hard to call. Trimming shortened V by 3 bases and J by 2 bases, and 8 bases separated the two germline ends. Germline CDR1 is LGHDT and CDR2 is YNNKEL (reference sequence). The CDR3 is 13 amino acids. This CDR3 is CASSHPGPYEQYF. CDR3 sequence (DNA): TGTGCCAGCAGCCACCCAGGTCCCTACGAGCAGTACTTC.

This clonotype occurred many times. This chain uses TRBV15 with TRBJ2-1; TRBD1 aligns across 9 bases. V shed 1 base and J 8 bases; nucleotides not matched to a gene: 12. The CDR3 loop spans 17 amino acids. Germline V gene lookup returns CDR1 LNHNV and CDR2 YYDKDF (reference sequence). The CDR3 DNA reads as TGTGCCACCAGCAGAGCTCCGGGACAGGGAAGTTCCGATGAGCAGTTCTTC. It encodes CATSRAPGQGSSDEQFF.

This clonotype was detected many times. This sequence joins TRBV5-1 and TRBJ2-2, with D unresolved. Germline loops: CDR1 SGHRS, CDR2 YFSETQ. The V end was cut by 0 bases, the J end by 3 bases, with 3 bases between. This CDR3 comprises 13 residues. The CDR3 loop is CASSLGHTGELFF. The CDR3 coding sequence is TGCGCCAGCAGCTTGGGTCACACCGGGGAGCTGTTTTTT.

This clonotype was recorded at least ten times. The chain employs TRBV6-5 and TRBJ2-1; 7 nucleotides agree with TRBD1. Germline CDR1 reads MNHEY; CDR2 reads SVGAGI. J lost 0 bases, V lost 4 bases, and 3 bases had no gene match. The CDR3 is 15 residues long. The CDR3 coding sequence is TGTGCCAGCAGTTGGGACAGCAGCTCCTACAATGAGCAGTTCTTC. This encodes CASSWDSSSYNEQFF.

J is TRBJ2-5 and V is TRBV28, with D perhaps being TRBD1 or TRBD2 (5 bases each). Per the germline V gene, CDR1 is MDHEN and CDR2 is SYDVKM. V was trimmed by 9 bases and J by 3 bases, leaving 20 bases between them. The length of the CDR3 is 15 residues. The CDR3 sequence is CASGSWDRVEETQYF. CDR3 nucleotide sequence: TGTGCCAGTGGGAGTTGGGACCGGGTGGAAGAGACCCAGTACTTC.

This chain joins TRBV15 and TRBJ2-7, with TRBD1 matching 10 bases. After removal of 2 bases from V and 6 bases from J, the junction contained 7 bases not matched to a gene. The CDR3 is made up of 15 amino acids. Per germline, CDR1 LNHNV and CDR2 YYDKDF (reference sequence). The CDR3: CATSRTGTGVGEQYF. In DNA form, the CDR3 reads TGTGCCACCAGCAGAACCGGGACAGGGGTCGGCGAGCAGTACTTC.

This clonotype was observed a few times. The CDR3 DNA sequence: TGCGCCAGCAGCCAGAACATGGGACTAGCGGGGATCGATGAGCAGTTCTTC. This translates into CASSQNMGLAGIDEQFF. This chain links TRBV4-1 with TRBJ2-1, with 13 bases lining up with TRBD2. The ends lost 3 bases at V and 8 bases at J; junction bases unmatched: 10. The germline gives CDR1 MGHRA, CDR2 YSYEKL. The CDR3 covers 17 residues.

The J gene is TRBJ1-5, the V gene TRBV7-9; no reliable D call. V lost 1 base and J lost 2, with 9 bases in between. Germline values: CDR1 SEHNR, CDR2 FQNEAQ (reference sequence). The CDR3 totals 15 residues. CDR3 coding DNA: TGTGCCAGCAGCTTAGGCGGTTATGGCAATCAGCCCCAGCATTTT. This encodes CASSLGGYGNQPQHF.

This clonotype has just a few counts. The CDR3 nucleotides read TGTGCCAGCAGTTTCACATCCCCTTTAGCGGGAGCCGACAATGAGCAGTTCTTC. Translation gives CASSFTSPLAGADNEQFF. The chain carries TRBV6-2 or TRBV6-3 and TRBJ2-1; 9 bases agree with TRBD2. This CDR3 contains 18 residues. The V gene's germline CDR1 is MNHEY and CDR2 SVGEGT. V lost 4 bases and J lost 5; bases outside the gene matches: 15.

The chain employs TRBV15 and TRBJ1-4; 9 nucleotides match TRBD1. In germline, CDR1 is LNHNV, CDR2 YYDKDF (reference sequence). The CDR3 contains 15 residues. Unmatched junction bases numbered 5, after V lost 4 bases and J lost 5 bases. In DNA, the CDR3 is TGTGCCACCAGCACGGACAGGGGCCGCAATGAAAAACTGTTTTTT. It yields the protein CATSTDRGRNEKLFF.

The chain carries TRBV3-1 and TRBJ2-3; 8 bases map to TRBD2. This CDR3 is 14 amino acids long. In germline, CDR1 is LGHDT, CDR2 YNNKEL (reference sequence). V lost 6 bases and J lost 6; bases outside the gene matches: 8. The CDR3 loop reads CASSSGTRDDTQYF. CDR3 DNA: TGTGCCAGCAGTTCCGGGACTAGGGACGATACGCAGTATTTT.

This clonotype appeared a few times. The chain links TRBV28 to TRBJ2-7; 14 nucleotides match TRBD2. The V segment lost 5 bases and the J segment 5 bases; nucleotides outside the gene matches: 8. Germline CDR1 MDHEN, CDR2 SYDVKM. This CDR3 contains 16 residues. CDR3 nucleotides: TGTGCCAGCAGTATGCCGACTAGCGGGGGGGCCCACGAGCAGTACTTC. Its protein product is CASSMPTSGGAHEQYF.

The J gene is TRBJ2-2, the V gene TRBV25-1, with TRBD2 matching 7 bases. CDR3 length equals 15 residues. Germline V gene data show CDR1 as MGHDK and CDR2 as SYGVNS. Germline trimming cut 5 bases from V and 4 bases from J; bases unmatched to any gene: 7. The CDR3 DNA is TGTGCCAGCAGTAGGGCGGGAGACTTCACCGGGGAGCTGTTTTTT. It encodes CASSRAGDFTGELFF.

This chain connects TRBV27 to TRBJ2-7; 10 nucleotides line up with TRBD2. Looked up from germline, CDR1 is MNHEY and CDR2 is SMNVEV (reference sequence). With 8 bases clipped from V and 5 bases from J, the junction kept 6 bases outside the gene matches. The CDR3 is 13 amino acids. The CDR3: CASPGTSEHEQYF. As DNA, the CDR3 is TGTGCCAGCCCCGGGACTAGCGAACACGAGCAGTACTTC.

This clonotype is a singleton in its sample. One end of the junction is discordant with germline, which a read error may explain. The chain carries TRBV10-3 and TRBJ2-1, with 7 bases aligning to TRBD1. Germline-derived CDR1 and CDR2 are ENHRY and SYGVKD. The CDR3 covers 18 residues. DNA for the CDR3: TGTACCATCAGTTCTTCCACTCCCGGGACAGAGGCCTACAATGAGCAGTTCTTC. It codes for CTISSSTPGTEAYNEQFF.

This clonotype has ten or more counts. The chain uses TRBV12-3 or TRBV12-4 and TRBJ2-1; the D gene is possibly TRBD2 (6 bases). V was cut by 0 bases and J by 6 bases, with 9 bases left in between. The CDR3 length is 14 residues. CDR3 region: CASSLAGGFNEQFF. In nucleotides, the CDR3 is TGTGCCAGCAGTTTAGCCGGGGGTTTCAATGAGCAGTTCTTC.

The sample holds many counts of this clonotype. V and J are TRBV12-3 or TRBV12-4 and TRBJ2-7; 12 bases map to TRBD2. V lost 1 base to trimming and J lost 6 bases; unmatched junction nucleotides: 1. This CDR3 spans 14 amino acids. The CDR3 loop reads CASSLGTSGTEQYF. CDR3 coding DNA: TGTGCCAGCAGTTTAGGGACTAGCGGGACCGAGCAGTACTTC.

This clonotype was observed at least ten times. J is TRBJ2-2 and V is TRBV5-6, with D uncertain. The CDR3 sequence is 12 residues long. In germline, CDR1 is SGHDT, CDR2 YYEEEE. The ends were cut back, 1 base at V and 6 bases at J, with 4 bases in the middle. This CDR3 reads CASSLYAGELFF. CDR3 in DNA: TGTGCCAGCAGCTTGTACGCCGGGGAGCTGTTTTTT.